The T cell receptor beta chain under discussion was sequenced for a study of cytomegalovirus exposure and HLA in healthy donors. General study points: Presence/absence results assume similar sequencing depth per donor, which may not hold.

Healthy bone marrow donors made up the donors. There are 14 residues in the CDR3. The V end lost 2 bases, the J end lost 5 bases, and 9 bases lay between the germline ends. Per germline, CDR1 MNHNS and CDR2 SASEGT. For this clone: Antigen specificity is unknown.

PCR involved 60 Vbeta and 13 Jbeta primers. Profiled with immunoSEQ multiplex PCR; TCRdb holds only in-frame clones, not every one. This table has about 91,000 clones, around 89% appearing once. Input material: PBMCs. The V gene is TRBV6-1, the J gene TRBJ2-2; D perhaps matches TRBD2 (6 bases). This clonotype was sampled from a man younger than 35 in good health and CMV-seronegative. This CDR3 is CASSELGGTGELFF. The CDR3 DNA is TGTGCCAGCAGTGAATTGGGGGGTACCGGGGAGCTGTTTTTT.